This entry features one T cell receptor beta chain sequence. The source of the sample is a study of T-cell memory formation after mild COVID-19. TCRdb used MiXCR to reprocess the 5' RACE reads, holding one entry per CDR3 protein. Of around 83,000 distinct CDR3 sequences listed, roughly 25% are singletons. The V end lost 1 base, the J end lost 4 bases, and 19 bases lay between the germline ends. Germline V gives CDR1 SGHDT, CDR2 YYEEEE. There are 17 residues in the CDR3. Sequenced input: PBMCs or a T cell subset sorted from them (not recorded which). This receptor was identified in a man in his late teens or twenties who had mild COVID-19 (a few samples of this study predate the infection). Cell type and time point are not known. V is TRBV5-6 and J is TRBJ2-3; D remains unclear. This chain's CDR3 is CASSLKWDPREADTQYF. CDR3 coding DNA: TGTGCCAGCAGCTTGAAGTGGGATCCTCGAGAGGCAGATACGCAGTATTTT.